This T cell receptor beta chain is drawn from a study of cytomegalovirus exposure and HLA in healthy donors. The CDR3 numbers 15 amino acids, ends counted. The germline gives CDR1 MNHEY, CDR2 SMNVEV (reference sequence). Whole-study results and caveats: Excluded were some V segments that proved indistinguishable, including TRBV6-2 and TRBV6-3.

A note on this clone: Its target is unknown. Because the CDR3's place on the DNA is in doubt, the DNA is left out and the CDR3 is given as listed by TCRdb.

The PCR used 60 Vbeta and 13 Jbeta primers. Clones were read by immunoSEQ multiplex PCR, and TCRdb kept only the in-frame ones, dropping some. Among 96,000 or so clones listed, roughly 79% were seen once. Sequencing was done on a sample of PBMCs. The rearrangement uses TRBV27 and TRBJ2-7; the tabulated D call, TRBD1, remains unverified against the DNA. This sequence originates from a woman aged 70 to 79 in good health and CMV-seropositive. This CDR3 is CASSTSGQDFYEQYF.